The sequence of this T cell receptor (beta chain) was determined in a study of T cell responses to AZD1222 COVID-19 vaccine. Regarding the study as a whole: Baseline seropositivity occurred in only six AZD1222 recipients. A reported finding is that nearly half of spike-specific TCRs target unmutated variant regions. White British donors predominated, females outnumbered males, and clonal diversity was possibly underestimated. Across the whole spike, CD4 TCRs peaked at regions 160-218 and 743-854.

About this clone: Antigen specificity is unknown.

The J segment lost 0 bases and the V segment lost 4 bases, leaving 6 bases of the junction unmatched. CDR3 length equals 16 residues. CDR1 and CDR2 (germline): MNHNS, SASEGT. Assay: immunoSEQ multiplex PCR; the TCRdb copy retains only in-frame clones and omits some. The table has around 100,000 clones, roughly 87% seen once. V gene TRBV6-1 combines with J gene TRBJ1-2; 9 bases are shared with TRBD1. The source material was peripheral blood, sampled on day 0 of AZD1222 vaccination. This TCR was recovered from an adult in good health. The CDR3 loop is CASSVGTGLANYGYTF. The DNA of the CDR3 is TGTGCCAGCAGTGTTGGGACAGGGCTAGCTAACTATGGCTACACCTTC.